The 26 T cell receptor beta chains given below trace back to one sample, sequenced in a study of blood T cell repertoires in COVID-19. Produced via immunoSEQ multiplex PCR; TCRdb's table is partial and in-frame only. The table shows 300,000 or so clones, with 87% occurring only once. Sequencing used peripheral blood. Receptors originate from a woman aged 40 to 50 who had recovered from COVID-19.

This chain's CDR3 is CASSLDRGLNQPQHF. CDR3 in DNA: TGTGCCAGCAGCTTAGACAGGGGGCTAAACCAGCCCCAGCATTTT. The chain carries TRBV7-8 and TRBJ1-5, with 9 bases lining up with TRBD1. Looked up from germline, CDR1 is SGHVS and CDR2 is FQNEAQ. The CDR3 runs to 15 residues. V shed 1 base and J 7 bases; nucleotides not matched to a gene: 5. Variable domain in full (rest from reference TRBV7-8 and TRBJ1-5): GAGVSQSPRYKVAKRGQDVALRCDPISGHVSLFWYQQALGQGPEFLTYFQNEAQLDKSGLPSDRFFAERPEGSVSTLKIQRTQQEDSAVYLCASSLDRGLNQPQHFGDGTRLSIL.

This clone has more than one count but fewer than ten. The rearrangement links TRBV5-6 to TRBJ1-2, with D perhaps TRBD1 (5 bases). The CDR3 extends over 14 amino acids. V was pared by 4 bases and J by 5 bases, with 15 bases between. Germline CDR1 reads SGHDT; CDR2 reads YYEEEE. This chain's CDR3 is CASSPPPGKYGYTF. The CDR3 nucleotides are TGTGCCAGCAGCCCTCCGCCAGGGAAGTATGGCTACACCTTC.

Note on this clone: At one end, the junction sequence differs from germline, possibly due to a read error. The chain links TRBV6-6 to TRBJ1-4, with TRBD1 matching over 11 bases. The CDR3 sequence is 13 residues long. Germline values: CDR1 MNHNY, CDR2 SVGAGI (reference sequence). CDR3 DNA sequence: TGTGCCAGCAGTTCCCTGGGACAGGGGGTTTCCCTTTTT. Its protein product is CASSSLGQGVSLF.

Points on this clone: At one boundary the junction diverges from the germline segment, which might be a read error. CDR3 residues: CASRKETGGNSPLHF. CDR3 in DNA: TGTGCCAGCAGGAAGGAGACAGGGGGTAATTCGCCCCTCCACTTT. The rearrangement joins TRBV2 to TRBJ1-6, with 9 bases aligning to TRBD1. The germline gives CDR1 SNHLY, CDR2 FYNNEI. The CDR3 spans 15 residues.

V gene TRBV27 combines with J gene TRBJ2-7; D perhaps matches TRBD1 (6 bases). The V and J ends lost 0 bases and 5 bases respectively, with 11 bases between them. From germline, CDR1 is MNHEY and CDR2 SMNVEV (reference sequence). This CDR3 has 14 amino acids. The CDR3 loop is CASSLSSGVDEQYF. The CDR3 DNA follows: TGTGCCAGCAGTTTATCGTCAGGGGTTGACGAGCAGTACTTC.

This clone was seen just once. V is TRBV11-2 and J is TRBJ1-5, with 8 bases identical to TRBD1. V lost 8 bases and J lost 3; bases outside the gene matches: 3. CDR1 and CDR2 from the germline V gene are SGHAT and FQNNGV. This CDR3 has 13 amino acids. CDR3: CASAGGDNQPQHF. As DNA, the CDR3 is TGTGCCAGCGCAGGGGGCGACAATCAGCCCCAGCATTTT.

This chain joins TRBV12-3 or TRBV12-4 and TRBJ2-7, with D perhaps TRBD2 (6 bases). The CDR3 length is 13 residues. Deletions cut 4 bases from V and 2 bases from J, with 9 bases between. The CDR3 loop is CASSWGETYEQYF. DNA for the CDR3: TGTGCCAGCAGTTGGGGGGAAACCTACGAGCAGTACTTC.

This rearrangement joins TRBV30 to TRBJ1-1; D not resolved. V lost 1 base and J lost 2, with 8 bases in between. The germline V gene encodes CDR1 GTSNPN and CDR2 SVGIG (reference sequence). The CDR3 consists of 13 residues. CDR3 nucleotide sequence: TGTGCCTGGAGTGCGTCGGTTAACACTGAAGCTTTCTTT. Protein: CAWSASVNTEAFF.

This clone was recorded a few times. The rearrangement joins TRBV23-1 to TRBJ1-5; no reliable D call. TRBV23-1 is given ORF status, its function remaining uncertain. The CDR3 is made up of 16 amino acids. V was pared by 7 bases and J by 0 bases, with 16 bases between. CDR3 region: CASTRECQYSNQPQHF. CDR3 coding DNA: TGCGCCAGCACTCGGGAATGCCAATATAGCAATCAGCCCCAGCATTTT.

This chain uses TRBV5-6 with TRBJ2-7; TRBD1 is a possible D gene (6 bases). V dropped 4 bases and J dropped 1 base, with 12 bases sitting between them. The germline gives CDR1 SGHDT, CDR2 YYEEEE. The CDR3 has 14 amino acids. The CDR3 DNA reads as TGTGCCAGCAGCACTGTACAGGGTTCCTACGAGCAGTACTTC. It codes for CASSTVQGSYEQYF.

The rearrangement links TRBV27 to TRBJ2-2, with TRBD1 matching 12 bases. The CDR3 has 16 residues. V shed 5 bases, J shed 4 bases, and the junction held 5 bases outside the gene matches. Germline CDR1 reads MNHEY; CDR2 reads SMNVEV (reference sequence). This chain's CDR3 is CASSRDRGPSTGELFF. The CDR3 coding sequence is TGTGCCAGCAGTCGGGACAGGGGGCCTTCCACCGGGGAGCTGTTTTTT.

This chain connects TRBV28 to TRBJ1-5, with TRBD1 identical over 8 bases. Germline V gene data show CDR1 as MDHEN and CDR2 as SYDVKM. The CDR3 length is 15 residues. With 6 bases clipped from V and 7 bases from J, the junction kept 11 bases outside the gene matches. The DNA for the CDR3 is TGTGCCAGCAGCCTCCCGACAGGGGAGTTCCAGCCCCAGCATTTT. Translation: CASSLPTGEFQPQHF.

The rearrangement uses TRBV19 and TRBJ2-5; D possibly corresponds to TRBD1 (6 bases). The CDR3 is 16 residues long. Germline CDR1 reads LNHDA; CDR2 reads SQIVND (reference sequence). V lost 4 bases to trimming and J lost 6 bases, with 21 bases between them. CDR3 loop: CASSTPNPGQSKTQYF. CDR3 coding DNA: TGTGCCAGTAGTACCCCCAACCCGGGACAAAGCAAGACCCAGTACTTC.

About this clone: Additional DNA sequences in this sample encode the identical CDR3. V gene TRBV6-5 combines with J gene TRBJ1-1; D gene unclear. CDR3 size: 15 residues. Per the germline V gene, CDR1 is MNHEY and CDR2 is SVGAGI. Trimming took off 0 bases at V and 1 base at J, with 9 bases between the two ends. The CDR3 bases are TGTGCCAGCAGTTACTCTACACGGAGGAACACTGAAGCTTTCTTT. Residues: CASSYSTRRNTEAFF.

The chain combines TRBV6-6 with TRBJ2-2, with D possibly matching TRBD1 (6 bases). V lost 5 bases and J lost 8, with 21 bases in between. The CDR3 is 16 amino acids. In germline, CDR1 is MNHNY, CDR2 SVGAGI (reference sequence). CDR3 coding DNA: TGTGCCAGCAGTGGACGGGACAAAGCTCCCCCTGGGGAGCTGTTTTTT. This sequence encodes CASSGRDKAPPGELFF.

This chain links TRBV27 with TRBJ2-7; D call uncertain. The germline V and J ends were trimmed by 9 bases and 5 bases, with 17 bases remaining between them. The CDR3 loop spans 13 amino acids. Looked up from germline, CDR1 is MNHEY and CDR2 is SMNVEV (reference sequence). Written as DNA, the CDR3 is TGTGCCAGTCGAATAGTCCTTGGTGACGAGCAGTACTTC. Its protein product is CASRIVLGDEQYF.

The J gene is TRBJ1-4, the V gene TRBV11-2, with 8 bases that match TRBD1. V dropped 5 bases and J dropped 7; count of bases not matched to a gene: 9. The CDR3 is made up of 15 amino acids. Germline V gives CDR1 SGHAT, CDR2 FQNNGV. For the CDR3, the DNA is TGTGCCAGCAGCGCGCAGGGGGCGGGGGTTGAAAAACTGTTTTTT. It yields the protein CASSAQGAGVEKLFF.

V is TRBV27 and J is TRBJ2-1; the D is unclear. This CDR3 is built from 13 residues. Germline CDR1 is MNHEY and CDR2 is SMNVEV (reference sequence). V dropped 3 bases and J dropped 8 bases, with 11 bases sitting between them. The CDR3 region is CASSFRYGDEQFF. In nucleotides, the CDR3 is TGTGCCAGCAGTTTCAGGTACGGTGATGAGCAGTTCTTC.

This clone has more than one count but fewer than ten. The chain recombines TRBV5-6 with TRBJ1-6, with 7 bases fitting TRBD1. Germline CDR1 SGHDT, CDR2 YYEEEE. The CDR3 has 14 residues. The V and J ends lost 1 base and 7 bases, in that order; junction bases with no gene match: 2. The CDR3: CASSLNRGNSPLHF. The CDR3 DNA sequence: TGTGCCAGCAGCTTGAACAGGGGCAATTCACCCCTCCACTTT.

The chain joins TRBV11-2 to TRBJ1-1; 8 bases align to TRBD1. CDR1 and CDR2 from the germline V gene are SGHAT and FQNNGV. The CDR3 is 15 amino acids. With 1 base clipped from V and 5 bases from J, the junction kept 6 bases outside the gene matches. The CDR3 DNA reads as TGTGCCAGCAGCTTAGTGGCAGGGGGCAAGACTGAAGCTTTCTTT. Translated, it gives CASSLVAGGKTEAFF.

The chain recombines TRBV4-1 with TRBJ1-1, with no clear D. The CDR3 has 12 amino acids. Per the germline V gene, CDR1 is MGHRA and CDR2 is YSYEKL. V was trimmed by 2 bases and J by 4 bases, leaving 5 bases between them. The chain's CDR3 is CASSQPFTEAFF. The CDR3 region has the DNA TGCGCCAGCAGCCAACCATTCACTGAAGCTTTCTTT.

This chain links TRBV2 with TRBJ2-2, with D possibly being TRBD1 (5 bases). Per germline, CDR1 SNHLY and CDR2 FYNNEI. V lost 8 bases and J lost 0, with 13 bases in between. The CDR3 has 15 amino acids. CDR3 sequence (DNA): TGTGCCAGCGTTTATTCAGGGACGAACACCGGGGAGCTGTTTTTT. As protein: CASVYSGTNTGELFF. Based on the CDR3 plus reference TRBV2 and TRBJ2-2, the full variable domain is EPEVTQTPSHQVTQMGQEVILRCVPISNHLYFYWYRQILGQKVEFLVSFYNNEISEKSEIFDDQFSVERPDGSNFTLKIRSTKLEDSAMYFCASVYSGTNTGELFFGEGSRLTVL.

V and J are TRBV19 and TRBJ2-3, with D perhaps TRBD1 (5 bases). Deletions cut 4 bases from V and 6 bases from J, with 11 bases between. In germline, CDR1 is LNHDA, CDR2 SQIVND (reference sequence). CDR3 size: 13 residues. The CDR3 DNA reads as TGTGCCAGTAGTAAGGGGCCTCGGGATACGCAGTATTTT. It yields the protein CASSKGPRDTQYF.

The chain couples TRBV7-9 to TRBJ1-4, with 12 bases aligning to TRBD1. The CDR3 is 18 residues long. Unmatched junction bases numbered 7, after V lost 5 bases and J lost 0 bases. CDR1 is SEHNR and CDR2 is FQNEAQ in the germline V gene (reference sequence). CDR3 sequence (DNA): TGTGCCAGCAGCCGGGGACAGGGGGCCCTATCAACTAATGAAAAACTGTTTTTT. Its translation is CASSRGQGALSTNEKLFF.

V is TRBV21-1 and J is TRBJ1-5; the table's D call TRBD1 went unverified against the DNA. TRBV21-1 constitutes a pseudogene. The CDR3 is 15 residues long. The CDR3 DNA is TGTGCCAGCAGCCCCCGGAACAGGCCCCATCAGCCCCAGCATTTT. It is translated as CASSPRNRPHQPQHF.

The chain carries TRBV7-6 and TRBJ1-2; tentative D call: TRBD1 (6 bases). V was cut by 4 bases and J by 4 bases, with 22 bases left in between. This CDR3 has 17 residues. Germline CDR1 SGHVS, CDR2 FNYEAQ. This CDR3 is CASSSQRGQIKPYGYTF. CDR3 nucleotide sequence: TGTGCCAGCAGCTCTCAGCGTGGACAGATCAAACCCTATGGCTACACCTTC.